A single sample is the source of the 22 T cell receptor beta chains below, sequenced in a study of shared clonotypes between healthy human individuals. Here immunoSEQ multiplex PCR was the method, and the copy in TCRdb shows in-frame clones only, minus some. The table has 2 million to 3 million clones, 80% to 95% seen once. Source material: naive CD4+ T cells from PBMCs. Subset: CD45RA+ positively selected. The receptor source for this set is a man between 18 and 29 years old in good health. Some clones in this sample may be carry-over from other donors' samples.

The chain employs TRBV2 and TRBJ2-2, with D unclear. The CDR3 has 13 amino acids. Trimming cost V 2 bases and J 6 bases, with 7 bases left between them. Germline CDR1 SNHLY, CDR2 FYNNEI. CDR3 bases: TGTGCCAGCAGTGAACGTGTGGCCGGGGAGCTGTTTTTT. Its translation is CASSERVAGELFF.

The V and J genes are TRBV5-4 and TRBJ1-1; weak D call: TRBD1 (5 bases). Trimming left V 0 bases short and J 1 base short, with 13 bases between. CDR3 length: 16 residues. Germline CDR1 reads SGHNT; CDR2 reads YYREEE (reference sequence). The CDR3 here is CASSLAGQQQNTEAFF. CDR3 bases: TGTGCCAGCAGCTTGGCGGGGCAGCAGCAGAACACTGAAGCTTTCTTT. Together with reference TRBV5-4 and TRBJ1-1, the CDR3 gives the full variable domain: ETGVTQSPTHLIKTRGQQVTLRCSSQSGHNTVSWYQQALGQGPQFIFQYYREEENGRGNFPPRFSGLQFPNYSSELNVNALELDDSALYLCASSLAGQQQNTEAFFGQGTRLTVV.

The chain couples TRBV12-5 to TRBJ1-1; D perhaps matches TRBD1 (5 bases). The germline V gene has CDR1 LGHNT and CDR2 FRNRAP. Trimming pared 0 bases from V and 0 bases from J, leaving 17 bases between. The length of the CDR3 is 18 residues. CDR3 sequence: CASGLVRGTPGVNTEAFF. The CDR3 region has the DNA TGTGCTAGTGGTTTGGTACGAGGGACCCCGGGGGTGAACACTGAAGCTTTCTTT.

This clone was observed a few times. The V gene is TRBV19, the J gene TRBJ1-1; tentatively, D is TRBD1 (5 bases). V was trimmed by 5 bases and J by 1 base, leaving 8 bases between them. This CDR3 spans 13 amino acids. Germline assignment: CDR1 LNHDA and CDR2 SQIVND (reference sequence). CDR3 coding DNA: TGTGCCAGTAGTCAGGGCCAGAACACTGAAGCTTTCTTT. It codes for CASSQGQNTEAFF.

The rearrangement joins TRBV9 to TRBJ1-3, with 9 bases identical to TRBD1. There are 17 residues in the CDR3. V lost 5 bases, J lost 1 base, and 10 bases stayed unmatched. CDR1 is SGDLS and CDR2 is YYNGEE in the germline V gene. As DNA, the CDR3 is TGTGCCAGCAGTTTAGGGGGACAGGGATATTCTGGAAACACCATATATTTT. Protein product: CASSLGGQGYSGNTIYF.

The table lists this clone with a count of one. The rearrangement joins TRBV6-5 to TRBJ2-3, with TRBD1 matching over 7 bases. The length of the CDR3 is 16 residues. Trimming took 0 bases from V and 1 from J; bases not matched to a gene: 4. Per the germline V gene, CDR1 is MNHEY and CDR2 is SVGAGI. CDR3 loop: CASSYSSQGGTDTQYF. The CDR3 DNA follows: TGTGCCAGCAGTTACTCTTCCCAGGGGGGCACAGATACGCAGTATTTT.

CDR3 region: CASSTPGRGYGYTF. As DNA, the CDR3 is TGTGCCAGTAGTACCCCGGGGAGGGGGTATGGCTACACCTTC. This rearrangement joins TRBV19 to TRBJ1-2, with a possible D match to TRBD1 (6 bases). This CDR3 is built from 14 residues. The V end was cut by 4 bases, the J end by 5 bases, with 14 bases between. Germline V gives CDR1 LNHDA, CDR2 SQIVND (reference sequence). Together with reference TRBV19 and TRBJ1-2, the CDR3 gives the full variable domain: DGGITQSPKYLFRKEGQNVTLSCEQNLNHDAMYWYRQDPGQGLRLIYYSQIVNDFQKGDIAEGYSVSREKKESFPLTVTSAQKNPTAFYLCASSTPGRGYGYTFGSGTRLTVV.

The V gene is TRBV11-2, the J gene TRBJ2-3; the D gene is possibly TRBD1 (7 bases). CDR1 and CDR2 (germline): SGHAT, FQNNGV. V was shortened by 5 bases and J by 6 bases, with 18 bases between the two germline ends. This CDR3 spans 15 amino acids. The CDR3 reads CASSPRGTLWDTQYF. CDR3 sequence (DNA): TGTGCCAGCAGCCCCAGGGGGACTCTCTGGGATACGCAGTATTTT.

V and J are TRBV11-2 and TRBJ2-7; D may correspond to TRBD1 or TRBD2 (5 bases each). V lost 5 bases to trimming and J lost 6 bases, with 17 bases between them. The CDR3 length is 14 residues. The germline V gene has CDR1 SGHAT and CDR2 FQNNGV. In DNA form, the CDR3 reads TGTGCCAGCAGCCGGAGTGGGGGATTCCTCGAGCAGTACTTC. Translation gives CASSRSGGFLEQYF. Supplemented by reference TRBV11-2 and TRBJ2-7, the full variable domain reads EAGVAQSPRYKIIEKRQSVAFWCNPISGHATLYWYQQILGQGPKLLIQFQNNGVVDDSQLPKDRFSAERLKGVDSTLKIQPAKLEDSAVYLCASSRSGGFLEQYFGPGTRLTVT.

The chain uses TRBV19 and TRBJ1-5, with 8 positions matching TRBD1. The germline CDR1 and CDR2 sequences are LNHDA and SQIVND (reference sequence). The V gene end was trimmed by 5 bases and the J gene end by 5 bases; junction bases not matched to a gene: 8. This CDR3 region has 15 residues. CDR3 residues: CASSWAGGRYQPQHF. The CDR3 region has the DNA TGTGCCAGTAGTTGGGCAGGGGGCCGGTATCAGCCCCAGCATTTT.

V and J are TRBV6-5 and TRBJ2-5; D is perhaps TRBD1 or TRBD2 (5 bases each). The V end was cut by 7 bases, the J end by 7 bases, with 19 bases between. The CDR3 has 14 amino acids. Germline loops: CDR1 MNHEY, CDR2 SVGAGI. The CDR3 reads CASIPPGPSRTQYF. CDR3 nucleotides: TGTGCCAGCATTCCCCCGGGGCCAAGTCGGACCCAGTACTTC.

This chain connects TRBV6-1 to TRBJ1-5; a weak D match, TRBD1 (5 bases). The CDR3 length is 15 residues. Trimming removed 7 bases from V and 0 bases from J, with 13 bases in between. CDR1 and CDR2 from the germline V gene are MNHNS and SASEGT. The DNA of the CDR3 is TGTGCCAGCATCACAAAAGGACATAGCAATCAGCCCCAGCATTTT. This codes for CASITKGHSNQPQHF.

The DNA of the CDR3 is TGTGCCTGGAGTGTATGGGACCTCAATCAGCCCCAGCATTTT. Its translation: CAWSVWDLNQPQHF. V and J are TRBV30 and TRBJ1-5; D might be TRBD1 (5 bases). This CDR3 contains 14 residues. Trimming took off 0 bases at V and 3 bases at J, with 9 bases between the two ends. CDR1 and CDR2 from the germline V gene are GTSNPN and SVGIG (reference sequence).

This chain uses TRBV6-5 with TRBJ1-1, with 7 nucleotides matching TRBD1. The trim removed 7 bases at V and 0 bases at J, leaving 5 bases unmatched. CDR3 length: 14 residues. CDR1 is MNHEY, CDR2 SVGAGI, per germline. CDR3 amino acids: CASMRGQMNTEAFF. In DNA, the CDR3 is TGTGCCAGCATGAGGGGGCAAATGAACACTGAAGCTTTCTTT.

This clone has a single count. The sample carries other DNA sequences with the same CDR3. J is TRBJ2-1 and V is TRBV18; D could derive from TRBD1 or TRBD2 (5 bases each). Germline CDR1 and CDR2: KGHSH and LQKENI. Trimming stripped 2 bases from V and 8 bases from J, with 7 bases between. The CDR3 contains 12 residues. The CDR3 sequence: CASSPGGDEQFF. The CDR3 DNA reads TGTGCCAGCTCACCAGGGGGAGATGAGCAGTTCTTC.

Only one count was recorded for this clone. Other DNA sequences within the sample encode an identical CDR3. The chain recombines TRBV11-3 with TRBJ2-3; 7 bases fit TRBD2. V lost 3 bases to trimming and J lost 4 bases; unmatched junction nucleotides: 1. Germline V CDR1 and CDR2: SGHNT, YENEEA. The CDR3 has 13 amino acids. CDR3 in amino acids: CASSFSGSDTQYF. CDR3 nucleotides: TGTGCCAGCAGCTTTAGCGGGTCAGATACGCAGTATTTT.

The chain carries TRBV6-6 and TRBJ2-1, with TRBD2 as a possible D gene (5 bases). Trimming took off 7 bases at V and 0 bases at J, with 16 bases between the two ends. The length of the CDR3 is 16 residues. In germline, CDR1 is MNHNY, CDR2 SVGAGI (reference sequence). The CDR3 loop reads CASKLSGVPSYNEQFF. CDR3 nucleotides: TGTGCCAGCAAACTCTCCGGGGTGCCCTCCTACAATGAGCAGTTCTTC.

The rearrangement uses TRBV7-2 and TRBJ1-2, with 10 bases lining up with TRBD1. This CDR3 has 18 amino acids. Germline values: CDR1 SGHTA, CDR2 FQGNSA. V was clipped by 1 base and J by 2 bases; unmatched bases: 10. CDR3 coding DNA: TGTGCCAGCAGCTTAGACCCCCCGAGACAGGGGGCGAACTATGGCTACACCTTC. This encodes CASSLDPPRQGANYGYTF.

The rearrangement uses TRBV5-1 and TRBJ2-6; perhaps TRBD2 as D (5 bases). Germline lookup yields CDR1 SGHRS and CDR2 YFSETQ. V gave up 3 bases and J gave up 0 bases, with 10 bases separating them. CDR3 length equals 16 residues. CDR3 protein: CASSSTRDSGANVLTF. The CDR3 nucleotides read TGCGCCAGCAGCTCAACACGGGACTCTGGGGCCAACGTCCTGACTTTC.

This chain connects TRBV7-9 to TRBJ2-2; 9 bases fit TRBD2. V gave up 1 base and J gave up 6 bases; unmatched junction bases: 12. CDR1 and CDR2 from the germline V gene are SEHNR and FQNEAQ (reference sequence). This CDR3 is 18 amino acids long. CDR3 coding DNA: TGTGCCAGCAGCTTAGATGACCGTTGGGCTAGCGGGGCCGGGGAGCTGTTTTTT. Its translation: CASSLDDRWASGAGELFF.

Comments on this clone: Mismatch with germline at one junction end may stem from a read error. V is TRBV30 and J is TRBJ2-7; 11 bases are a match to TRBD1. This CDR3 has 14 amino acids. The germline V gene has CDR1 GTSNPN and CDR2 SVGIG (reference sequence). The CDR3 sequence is CAWSPGGQGGNTHF. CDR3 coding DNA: TGTGCCTGGAGCCCAGGGGGACAGGGGGGTAATACCCACTTC.

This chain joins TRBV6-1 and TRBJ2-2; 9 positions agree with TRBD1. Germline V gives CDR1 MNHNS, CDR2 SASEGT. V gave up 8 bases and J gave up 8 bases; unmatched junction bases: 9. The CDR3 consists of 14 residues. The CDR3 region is CASVPRQGGGELFF. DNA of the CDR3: TGTGCCAGCGTTCCGCGACAGGGGGGTGGGGAGCTGTTTTTT.